This T cell receptor (beta chain) was sequenced during a study of cytomegalovirus exposure and HLA in healthy donors. Study-level points and caveats: A later analysis found first-cohort TCR clusters tended to co-occur in the 95 to 150 validation repertoires.

Assay used: immunoSEQ multiplex PCR; TCRdb lists only in-frame clones, some missing. The sample carries 150,000 to 180,000 clones, around 83% recorded once. Looked up from germline, CDR1 is SGDLS and CDR2 is YYNGEE. This CDR3 spans 14 amino acids. Deletions cut 0 bases from V and 6 bases from J, with 13 bases between. To note about this clone: The antigen remains undetermined.

The sequenced sample consisted of PBMCs. The chain uses TRBV9 and TRBJ2-7; D is uncertain. This TCR derives from a human donor in good health. CDR3: CASSVGASPTEQYF. CDR3 bases: TGTGCCAGCAGCGTAGGGGCAAGTCCTACCGAGCAGTACTTC. Full variable domain (outside the CDR3, taken from reference TRBV9 and TRBJ2-7): DSGVTQTPKHLITATGQRVTLRCSPRSGDLSVYWYQQSLDQGLQFLIQYYNGEERAKGNILERFSAQQFPDLHSELNLSSLELGDSALYFCASSVGASPTEQYFGPGTRLTVT.